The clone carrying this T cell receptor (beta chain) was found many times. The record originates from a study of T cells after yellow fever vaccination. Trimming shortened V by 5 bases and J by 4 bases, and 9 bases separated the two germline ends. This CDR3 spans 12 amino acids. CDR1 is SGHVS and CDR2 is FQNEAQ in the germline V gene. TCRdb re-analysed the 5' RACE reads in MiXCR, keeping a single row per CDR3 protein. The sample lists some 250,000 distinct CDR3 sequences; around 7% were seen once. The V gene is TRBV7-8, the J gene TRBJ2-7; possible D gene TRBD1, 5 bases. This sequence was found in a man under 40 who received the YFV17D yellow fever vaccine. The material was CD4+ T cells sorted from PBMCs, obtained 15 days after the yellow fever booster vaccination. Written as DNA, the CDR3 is TGTGCCAGCAGCGCCCGACAGTACGAGCAGTACTTC. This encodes CASSARQYEQYF.